Below, 25 T cell receptor beta chains from the same sample are listed, as sequenced in a study of Ad26.COV2.S vaccination and SARS-CoV-2 variants. Assay: immunoSEQ multiplex PCR; the TCRdb copy retains only in-frame clones and omits some. The repertoire holds around 370,000 clones, with about 90% as singletons. Specimen: peripheral blood, collected after recovery from COVID-19. These receptor sequences come from a human donor who had recovered from COVID-19.

CDR3 residues: CSVSAGPYGYTF. CDR3 DNA: TGCAGCGTTTCGGCAGGGCCCTATGGCTACACCTTC. The gene calls are TRBV29-1 and TRBJ1-2; D possibly corresponds to TRBD1 (5 bases). Looked up from germline, CDR1 is SQVTM and CDR2 is ANQGSEA. The V and J ends lost 5 bases and 4 bases respectively, with 11 bases between them. The CDR3 has 12 amino acids.

The gene calls are TRBV2 and TRBJ1-2, with D possibly matching TRBD1 (5 bases). V lost 8 bases, J lost 2 bases, and 12 bases lay in between. The germline gives CDR1 SNHLY, CDR2 FYNNEI. This CDR3 region has 13 residues. CDR3 bases: TGTGCCAGCTTAGCGCAGGGCAACTATGGCTACACCTTC. Protein product: CASLAQGNYGYTF.

V gene TRBV7-9 combines with J gene TRBJ1-5; possible D gene TRBD1, 6 bases. Deletions cut 3 bases from V and 3 bases from J, with 9 bases between. CDR1 is SEHNR, CDR2 FQNEAQ, per germline (reference sequence). CDR3 length: 14 amino acids. CDR3 residues: CASSLTGVNQPQHF. CDR3 sequence (DNA): TGTGCCAGCAGCTTGACAGGAGTCAATCAGCCCCAGCATTTT.

This chain joins TRBV13 and TRBJ1-5; a weak D match, TRBD1 (5 bases). V shed 0 bases and J shed 11 bases, with 14 bases lying between them. Germline lookup yields CDR1 PRHDT and CDR2 FYEKMQ (reference sequence). The length of the CDR3 is 14 residues. The CDR3 loop reads CASSLGGGTQSQHF. The CDR3 nucleotides read TGTGCCAGCAGCTTAGGGGGGGGTACGCAGTCCCAGCATTTT.

This chain links TRBV11-3 with TRBJ1-1; D is ambiguous. The V gene lost 5 bases and the J gene lost 1 base, with 8 bases spanning the gap. The CDR3 has 13 residues. CDR1 is SGHNT, CDR2 YENEEA, per germline. CDR3 in DNA: TGTGCCAGCAGCGAAGAGGGGAACACTGAAGCTTTCTTT. Its protein is CASSEEGNTEAFF.

This sequence joins TRBV5-6 and TRBJ2-6; 9 bases align to TRBD1. The V and J ends lost 4 bases and 2 bases, in that order; junction bases with no gene match: 7. The CDR3 has 17 residues. Germline CDR1 SGHDT, CDR2 YYEEEE. The CDR3 sequence is CASSKRQGVPGANVLTF. The CDR3 region has the DNA TGTGCCAGCAGCAAAAGACAGGGGGTCCCTGGGGCCAACGTCCTGACTTTC.

V and J are TRBV29-1 and TRBJ1-1; no firm D call. Trimming cost V 4 bases and J 6 bases, with 9 bases left between them. Germline CDR1 and CDR2: SQVTM and ANQGSEA. The CDR3 has 11 residues. The CDR3, as DNA: TGCAGCGTTGGAGGTGGGGCTGAAGCTTTCTTT. Translation: CSVGGGAEAFF.

This clone has just one count. This chain links TRBV6-5 with TRBJ1-1; D is unresolved. The V and J ends lost 6 bases and 7 bases respectively, with 21 bases between them. In germline, CDR1 is MNHEY, CDR2 SVGAGI. The CDR3 has 15 residues. The CDR3 region is CASRPGRVGKDEAFF. The CDR3 bases are TGTGCCAGCAGGCCCGGGAGGGTCGGTAAGGATGAAGCTTTCTTT.

The genes are TRBV29-1 and TRBJ1-1; 8 bases are shared with TRBD1. This CDR3 has 13 amino acids. Trimming removed 3 bases from V and 3 bases from J; junction bases left unmatched: 3. CDR1 is SQVTM, CDR2 ANQGSEA, per germline. For the CDR3, the DNA is TGCAGCGTTGAGTACAGGGGGGACACTGAAGCTTTCTTT. Residues: CSVEYRGDTEAFF.

The chain links TRBV6-2 or TRBV6-3 to TRBJ1-2; D unclear. V gave up 5 bases and J gave up 4 bases, with 8 bases separating them. The CDR3 has 12 amino acids. The germline gives CDR1 MNHEY, CDR2 SVGEGT. CDR3 residues: CASSPRIYGYTF. The CDR3 DNA reads as TGTGCCAGCAGTCCCCGTATCTATGGCTACACCTTC.

This chain connects TRBV13 to TRBJ2-1, with D uncertain. The germline V gene has CDR1 PRHDT and CDR2 FYEKMQ (reference sequence). Deletions cut 5 bases from V and 7 bases from J, with 6 bases between. This CDR3 is 11 amino acids long. The CDR3 reads CASSIRNEQFF. The CDR3 bases are TGTGCCAGCAGCATAAGGAATGAGCAGTTCTTC.

This sequence joins TRBV6-1 and TRBJ2-3, with 7 nucleotides matching TRBD2. Germline CDR1 and CDR2: MNHNS and SASEGT. The CDR3 has 16 residues. V was clipped by 2 bases and J by 6 bases; unmatched bases: 11. CDR3: CASSEFGGGARDTQYF. As DNA, the CDR3 is TGTGCCAGCAGTGAATTTGGCGGGGGTGCCCGGGATACGCAGTATTTT.

DNA for the CDR3: TGTGCCAGCAGCCTTGACAGTAGCAATCAGCCCCAGCATTTT. It codes for CASSLDSSNQPQHF. The chain couples TRBV7-9 to TRBJ1-5, with D maybe TRBD1 (5 bases). Trimming removed 5 bases at V and 0 bases at J, with 8 bases between. Germline CDR1 and CDR2: SEHNR and FQNEAQ (reference sequence). There are 14 residues in the CDR3.

The rearrangement joins TRBV3-1 (or the pseudogene TRBV3-2) to TRBJ1-5, with 7 bases lining up with TRBD1. Looked up from germline, CDR1 is LGHDT and CDR2 is YNNKEL (reference sequence). This CDR3 spans 14 amino acids. V trimming: 4 bases; J trimming: 5 bases; junction bases outside the gene matches: 5. Written as DNA, the CDR3 is TGTGCCAGCAGCCCGTACAGGGGAGATCAGCCCCAGCATTTT. Amino acid sequence: CASSPYRGDQPQHF.

The rearrangement joins TRBV27 to TRBJ2-7, with D unresolved. Trimming left V 7 bases short and J 3 bases short, with 7 bases between. The CDR3 length is 11 residues. Looked up from germline, CDR1 is MNHEY and CDR2 is SMNVEV (reference sequence). CDR3 nucleotide sequence: TGTGCCAGCACGGACGGCTACGAGCAGTACTTC. It codes for CASTDGYEQYF.

The V call is TRBV5-1, the J call TRBJ1-1; TRBD1 matches at 7 bases. With V trimmed by 4 bases and J by 7 bases, 7 bases remained unmatched. This CDR3 has 13 amino acids. CDR1 and CDR2 from the germline V gene are SGHRS and YFSETQ. The CDR3 DNA sequence: TGCGCCAGCAGCCTGGGACAGTCGGTTGAAGCTTTCTTT. This translates into CASSLGQSVEAFF. The full variable domain, its missing parts supplied by reference TRBV5-1 and TRBJ1-1, is KAGVTQTPRYLIKTRGQQVTLSCSPISGHRSVSWYQQTPGQGLQFLFEYFSETQRNKGNFPGRFSGRQFSNSRSEMNVSTLELGDSALYLCASSLGQSVEAFFGQGTRLTVV.

This clone was counted a single time. CDR3 residues: CASSLASDLDTQYF. The CDR3 DNA sequence: TGTGCCAGCAGCTTAGCCTCGGATTTAGACACGCAGTATTTT. The gene calls are TRBV7-9 and TRBJ2-3; no clear D gene. This CDR3 is built from 14 residues. CDR1 SEHNR and CDR2 FQNEAQ come from the germline V gene (reference sequence). Trimming cost V 0 bases and J 9 bases, with 13 bases left between them.

CDR3 coding DNA: TGTGCCAGCAGTTTGGACCCCTACGAGCAGTACTTC. This translates into CASSLDPYEQYF. V and J are TRBV6-5 and TRBJ2-7; no clear D. V lost 4 bases and J 2 bases, leaving 6 bases between the germline ends. The CDR3 is 12 amino acids. CDR1 is MNHEY, CDR2 SVGAGI, per germline.

This chain uses TRBV6-6 with TRBJ2-3; tentatively, D is TRBD1 or TRBD2 (6 bases each). V was clipped by 7 bases and J by 1 base, with 15 bases between them. This CDR3 comprises 15 residues. Germline V gene data show CDR1 as MNHNY and CDR2 as SVGAGI (reference sequence). In nucleotides, the CDR3 is TGTGCCAGCACCCTCGGGGGCGGGGGCACAGATACGCAGTATTTT. Its translation is CASTLGGGGTDTQYF.

This chain connects TRBV9 to TRBJ1-1; weak D call: TRBD1 (5 bases). V was pared by 3 bases and J by 2 bases, with 14 bases between. The CDR3 covers 15 residues. Germline V gene sequence: CDR1 SGDLS, CDR2 YYNGEE. This chain's CDR3 is CASSDPGTVNTEAFF. The CDR3 coding sequence is TGTGCCAGCAGCGACCCCGGGACGGTCAACACTGAAGCTTTCTTT. Using reference TRBV9 and TRBJ1-1 for the parts outside the CDR3, the full variable domain is DSGVTQTPKHLITATGQRVTLRCSPRSGDLSVYWYQQSLDQGLQFLIQYYNGEERAKGNILERFSAQQFPDLHSELNLSSLELGDSALYFCASSDPGTVNTEAFFGQGTRLTVV.

The V call is TRBV19, the J call TRBJ2-7; D possibly corresponds to TRBD1 (7 bases). Germline-derived CDR1 and CDR2 are LNHDA and SQIVND (reference sequence). The CDR3 consists of 15 residues. The germline V and J ends were trimmed by 6 bases and 3 bases, with 18 bases remaining between them. CDR3 in amino acids: CASRARGTEGYEQYF. DNA of the CDR3: TGTGCCAGTAGGGCTCGGGGGACAGAGGGCTACGAGCAGTACTTC.

V is TRBV9 and J is TRBJ1-2; 8 nucleotides line up with TRBD1. Germline lookup yields CDR1 SGDLS and CDR2 YYNGEE. V was pared by 5 bases and J by 4 bases, with 4 bases of the junction left unmatched. CDR3 length: 13 residues. CDR3: CASSGQGGYGYTF. CDR3 in DNA: TGTGCCAGCAGTGGACAGGGTGGCTATGGCTACACCTTC.

V gene TRBV11-3 combines with J gene TRBJ2-1, with D maybe TRBD2 (6 bases). Germline-derived CDR1 and CDR2 are SGHNT and YENEEA. The CDR3 length is 14 residues. V was trimmed by 2 bases and J by 9 bases, leaving 14 bases between them. The CDR3 coding sequence is TGTGCCAGCAGCTTATACGGGGACTCAGGTGAGCAGTTCTTC. This sequence encodes CASSLYGDSGEQFF. The whole variable domain, filled in from reference TRBV11-3 and TRBJ2-1, reads EAGVVQSPRYKIIEKKQPVAFWCNPISGHNTLYWYLQNLGQGPELLIRYENEEAVDDSQLPKDRFSAERLKGVDSTLKIQPAELGDSAVYLCASSLYGDSGEQFFGPGTRLTVL.

The chain carries TRBV5-1 and TRBJ2-3; 8 bases fit TRBD1. Trimming took 3 bases from V and 3 from J; bases not matched to a gene: 9. The CDR3 contains 16 residues. Germline-derived CDR1 and CDR2 are SGHRS and YFSETQ. The CDR3 reads CASSSAGTGRTDTQYF. CDR3 nucleotide sequence: TGCGCCAGCAGCTCGGCTGGGACAGGAAGAACAGATACGCAGTATTTT. Looking up the rest from reference TRBV5-1 and TRBJ2-3 gives the full variable domain: KAGVTQTPRYLIKTRGQQVTLSCSPISGHRSVSWYQQTPGQGLQFLFEYFSETQRNKGNFPGRFSGRQFSNSRSEMNVSTLELGDSALYLCASSSAGTGRTDTQYFGPGTRLTVL.

The rearrangement links TRBV5-4 to TRBJ2-7; D might be TRBD1 or TRBD2, each matching 5 bases. Germline V gene lookup returns CDR1 SGHNT and CDR2 YYREEE (reference sequence). V lost 4 bases and J 0 bases, leaving 14 bases between the germline ends. The CDR3 runs 15 residues. The CDR3 reads CASSRGQESSYEQYF. The CDR3 DNA reads TGTGCCAGCAGCCGGGGCCAGGAGAGCTCCTACGAGCAGTACTTC.